The source of this T cell receptor beta chain is a study of T-cell memory formation after mild COVID-19. Study-wide points: Whereas later expanders leaned CD4+, clones contracting day 15 to 85 showed a balanced CD4/CD8 makeup. Shrinking CD4+ clones were chiefly CM and EM; CD8+ ones were chiefly EMRA. Detection of some responders pre-infection suggested pre-existing cross-reactive memory T cells participated.

In the case of this clonotype: The antigen remains undetermined.

The CDR3 contains 14 residues. The germline CDR1 and CDR2 sequences are DFQATT and SNEGSKA (reference sequence). Trimming took 4 bases from V and 4 from J; bases not matched to a gene: 6. TCRdb itself ran the 5' RACE reads through MiXCR, one entry per CDR3 protein. The sample holds roughly 350,000 distinct CDR3 sequences, roughly 13% seen once. The chain combines TRBV20-1 with TRBJ1-4; 7 nucleotides match TRBD1. Sequenced material: PBMCs or a T cell subset sorted from them (not recorded which). This clonotype was sampled from a man aged 18 to 30 who had mild COVID-19 (a few samples of this study predate the infection). Cell type and time point are not known. CDR3 residues: CSANRDSLNEKLFF. CDR3 DNA: TGCAGTGCTAACCGGGACAGTCTTAATGAAAAACTGTTTTTT.